Below are 13 T cell receptor beta chains sequenced from a single sample in a study of early T cells in non-severe SARS-CoV-2 infection. Each CDR3 protein is one row after TCRdb ran MiXCR on the 5' RACE reads. The table has over 55,000 distinct CDR3 sequences, roughly 7.7% seen once. The sequenced sample consisted of whole blood. Receptors originate from an adult who was a healthcare worker with PCR-confirmed SARS-CoV-2 infection or an uninfected control (not recorded which).

The chain recombines TRBV19 with TRBJ1-5; TRBD1 agrees at 8 bases. The length of the CDR3 is 14 residues. Looked up from germline, CDR1 is LNHDA and CDR2 is SQIVND (reference sequence). The ends lost 6 bases at V and 5 bases at J; junction bases unmatched: 6. This CDR3 is CASSLGQEYQPQHF. The CDR3 nucleotides read TGTGCCAGTAGCCTGGGACAGGAATATCAGCCCCAGCATTTT.

This clonotype was seen at least ten times. The J gene is TRBJ2-7, the V gene TRBV29-1, with 9 bases identical to TRBD2. J lost 2 bases, V lost 7 bases, and 18 bases had no gene match. The CDR3 loop spans 17 amino acids. Looked up from germline, CDR1 is SQVTM and CDR2 is ANQGSEA. The chain's CDR3 is CSALAGVQGGRTYEQYF. The CDR3 nucleotides read TGCAGCGCCTTAGCGGGGGTACAAGGGGGCCGAACCTACGAGCAGTACTTC.

V gene TRBV5-6 combines with J gene TRBJ1-6; D unclear. Trimming removed 3 bases at V and 4 bases at J, with 11 bases between. CDR1 and CDR2 (germline): SGHDT, YYEEEE. The CDR3 length is 15 residues. CDR3 sequence: CASSYRQRYNSPLHF. CDR3 nucleotides: TGTGCCAGCAGCTACCGGCAACGTTATAATTCACCCCTCCACTTT. The variable domain in full, completed from reference TRBV5-6 and TRBJ1-6, reads DAGVTQSPTHLIKTRGQQVTLRCSPKSGHDTVSWYQQALGQGPQFIFQYYEEEERQRGNFPDRFSGHQFPNYSSELNVNALLLGDSALYLCASSYRQRYNSPLHFGNGTRLTVT.

This clonotype was seen only a few times. The rearrangement links TRBV2 to TRBJ2-7, with D maybe TRBD1 (5 bases). CDR3 size: 14 residues. Germline loops: CDR1 SNHLY, CDR2 FYNNEI. The ends were cut back, 8 bases at V and 0 bases at J, with 14 bases in the middle. The CDR3 spells CASVPWGTSYEQYF. As DNA, the CDR3 is TGTGCCAGCGTTCCTTGGGGCACCTCCTACGAGCAGTACTTC.

This clonotype appeared a few times. V is TRBV19 and J is TRBJ1-5; D gene ambiguous. The CDR3 sequence is 15 residues long. Trimming stripped 5 bases from V and 1 base from J, with 12 bases between. Germline CDR1 LNHDA, CDR2 SQIVND (reference sequence). Here the CDR3 reads CASSGLGGSNQPQHF. For the CDR3, the DNA is TGTGCCAGTAGTGGGCTGGGAGGAAGCAATCAGCCCCAGCATTTT.

The J gene is TRBJ2-7, the V gene TRBV10-2, with D possibly TRBD2 on 5 matching bases. V was cut by 4 bases and J by 1 base, with 11 bases left in between. Germline CDR1 and CDR2: WSHSY and SAAADI. The CDR3 consists of 14 residues. CDR3 nucleotide sequence: TGCGCCAGCAGTGGCCAAGGGAGATCCTACGAGCAGTACTTC. Translating it yields CASSGQGRSYEQYF.

V gene TRBV12-3 or TRBV12-4 combines with J gene TRBJ1-1; 7 bases line up with TRBD1. V dropped 5 bases and J dropped 4; count of bases not matched to a gene: 7. This CDR3 comprises 14 residues. Here the CDR3 reads CASSIRQGRTEAFF. DNA for the CDR3: TGTGCCAGCAGTATTCGACAGGGACGCACTGAAGCTTTCTTT.

This clonotype came up a few times. The rearrangement links TRBV7-3 to TRBJ2-4; no definite D call. Germline CDR1 is SGHTA and CDR2 is FQGTGA. The ends were cut back, 3 bases at V and 5 bases at J, with 8 bases in the middle. The CDR3 is 13 amino acids. CDR3 amino acids: CASSLLDENIQYF. The DNA for the CDR3 is TGTGCCAGCAGCTTGTTAGACGAAAACATTCAGTACTTC. Based on the CDR3 plus reference TRBV7-3 and TRBJ2-4, the full variable domain is GAGVSQTPSNKVTEKGKYVELRCDPISGHTALYWYRQSLGQGPEFLIYFQGTGAADDSGLPNDRFFAVRPEGSVSTLKIQRTERGDSAVYLCASSLLDENIQYFGAGTRLSVL.

This clonotype was detected only a few times. This sequence joins TRBV5-4 and TRBJ2-1; 7 positions agree with TRBD2. The CDR3 covers 15 residues. The trim removed 4 bases at V and 5 bases at J, leaving 9 bases unmatched. The germline V gene has CDR1 SGHNT and CDR2 YYREEE (reference sequence). This CDR3 is CASSPLLALNNEQFF. The CDR3 DNA sequence: TGTGCCAGCAGCCCATTACTAGCGTTGAACAATGAGCAGTTCTTC.

This clonotype was observed a few times. The rearrangement joins TRBV18 to TRBJ1-5; 8 bases align to TRBD1. The germline gives CDR1 KGHSH, CDR2 LQKENI. The CDR3 has 14 amino acids. V lost 5 bases and J lost 5; bases outside the gene matches: 5. The CDR3 region is CASSGQGRDQPQHF. The DNA of the CDR3 is TGTGCCAGCTCAGGACAGGGTCGAGATCAGCCCCAGCATTTT.

This clonotype was seen at least ten times. V gene TRBV24-1 combines with J gene TRBJ2-3; no reliable D call. Trimming stripped 9 bases from V and 3 bases from J, with 12 bases between. This CDR3 is 13 amino acids long. Germline assignment: CDR1 KGHDR and CDR2 SFDVKD. The CDR3 loop is CATLGPGTDTQYF. Here the CDR3 DNA reads TGTGCCACCTTAGGACCCGGAACAGATACGCAGTATTTT.

Only a few counts were recorded for this clonotype. The chain joins TRBV6-2 or TRBV6-3 to TRBJ2-1; 8 positions agree with TRBD2. CDR1 and CDR2 from the germline V gene are MNHEY and SVGEGT. J gave up 7 bases and V 8 bases, and 10 bases lay outside the gene matches. CDR3 length: 14 residues. The CDR3 loop is CASAEAGGVNEQFF. In nucleotides, the CDR3 is TGTGCCAGCGCCGAGGCGGGAGGAGTGAATGAGCAGTTCTTC.

In DNA form, the CDR3 reads TGTGCCAGCTCACCAAGGACAGGGTACTACAATGAGCAGTTCTTC. It specifies CASSPRTGYYNEQFF. The rearrangement joins TRBV18 to TRBJ2-1; 8 bases map to TRBD1. Germline V CDR1 and CDR2: KGHSH, LQKENI. This CDR3 spans 15 amino acids. V lost 2 bases, J lost 3 bases, and 3 bases stayed unmatched. Supplemented by reference TRBV18 and TRBJ2-1, the full variable domain reads NAGVMQNPRHLVRRRGQEARLRCSPMKGHSHVYWYRQLPEEGLKFMVYLQKENIIDESGMPKERFSAEFPKEGPSILRIQQVVRGDSAAYFCASSPRTGYYNEQFFGPGTRLTVL.